This T cell receptor beta chain was recovered during a study of blood T cell repertoires in COVID-19. Study-level background: The United States, Italy and Spain supplied acute and convalescent COVID-19 samples. T cells, B-cell-depleted T cells, or PBMCs supplied cDNA or gDNA.

As handled by the study authors: Amplified reference gene primers provided the basis for estimating nucleated cell counts. Assay: immunoSEQ multiplex PCR; the TCRdb copy retains only in-frame clones and omits some. Clone size and the V and J calls come from that table; the DNA yielded D and trimming. Among approximately 140,000 clones listed, around 80% were seen once. Per the germline V gene, CDR1 is SGHTA and CDR2 is FQGNSA. The CDR3 contains 14 residues. Trimming removed 3 bases at V and 7 bases at J, with 15 bases between. Material: peripheral blood. The chain has TRBV7-2 and TRBJ1-1; TRBD1 might be the D (6 bases). This clonotype was obtained from a woman aged 80 or older in a cohort sampled during active or convalescent COVID-19. The CDR3: CASSFFGQSLEAFF. As DNA, the CDR3 is TGTGCCAGCAGCTTCTTTGGACAGTCCCTTGAAGCTTTCTTT.